This entry concerns a single T cell receptor beta chain. Its specificity is unknown. This sample was taken from a study of T cells in narcolepsy. Study summary: Healthy controls were enrolled alongside patients with narcolepsy type 1 or type 2.

Whole-study results and caveats: Blood of same and different patients, but not healthy controls, reportedly held recurring autoreactive clonotypes.

After removal of 2 bases from V and 5 bases from J, the junction contained 7 bases not matched to a gene. CDR1 is SEHNR and CDR2 is FQNEAQ in the germline V gene (reference sequence). The CDR3 has 15 residues. The repertoire was sequenced with immunoSEQ multiplex PCR; TCRdb's copy has only in-frame clones and lacks some. The sample lists fewer than 35,000 clones, 83% occurring once. Sequenced sample: CD45RA- memory CD4+ T cells from PBMCs. The clonotype was recovered from a human donor with narcolepsy. This rearrangement joins TRBV7-9 to TRBJ2-5; 8 nucleotides align to TRBD2. This CDR3 is CASSLYSGASETQYF. The CDR3 DNA follows: TGTGCCAGCAGCTTATATAGCGGGGCTTCGGAGACCCAGTACTTC.